This TCR beta chain was identified in a study of T cell clones after liver transplantation. In the study overall: Immunosuppression withdrawal was tried within 2 years after liver transplantation in this trial. Findings and caveats of the study: Post-transplant time points were not standardized, so conclusions are preliminary. In 5 of 8 subjects, circulating graft-donor-reactive CD4 TCRbeta sequences fell significantly after transplant.

The method was immunoSEQ multiplex PCR; TCRdb's version includes in-frame clones alone and lacks a portion of them. The sample has tens of thousands of clones, about two thirds seen once. Of note for this clone: Its antigen is unknown.

In germline, CDR1 is MGHDK, CDR2 SYGVNS. CDR3 length equals 13 residues. After removal of 5 bases from V and 1 base from J, the junction contained 0 bases not matched to a gene. Source: CD4+ T cells from blood, taken before liver transplant. The rearrangement joins TRBV25-1 to TRBJ2-3; TRBD2 aligns across 7 bases. The receptor was derived from a human donor who received a liver transplant. In DNA, the CDR3 is TGTGCCAGCAGTCGGGGGGGCACAGATACGCAGTATTTT. It yields the protein CASSRGGTDTQYF. The full variable domain, its missing parts supplied by reference TRBV25-1 and TRBJ2-3, is EADIYQTPRYLVIGTGKKITLECSQTMGHDKMYWYQQDPGMELHLIHYSYGVNSTEKGDLSSESTVSRIRTEHFPLTLESARPSHTSQYLCASSRGGTDTQYFGPGTRLTVL.